This T cell receptor beta chain derives from a study of blood T cell repertoires in COVID-19. Study details: Italy, Spain and the United States were the sources of the convalescent and acute COVID-19 samples.

Clones were read by immunoSEQ multiplex PCR, and TCRdb kept only the in-frame ones, dropping some. This table holds 90,000 or so clones, 75% to 90% found once. V was clipped by 0 bases and J by 2 bases, with 10 bases between them. Germline lookup yields CDR1 SEHNR and CDR2 FQNEAQ (reference sequence). The CDR3 totals 16 residues. The chain joins TRBV7-9 to TRBJ2-2, with D maybe TRBD2 (6 bases). The TCR sequence derives from a man older than 75 with active or convalescent COVID-19. Source material: peripheral blood. The CDR3 loop reads CASSLATGANTGELFF. CDR3 DNA sequence: TGTGCCAGCAGCTTAGCGACGGGAGCCAACACCGGGGAGCTGTTTTTT. The full variable domain, in which reference TRBV7-9 and TRBJ2-2 provide the parts outside the CDR3, is DTGVSQNPRHKITKRGQNVTFRCDPISEHNRLYWYRQTLGQGPEFLTYFQNEAQLEKSRLLSDRFSAERPKGSFSTLEIQRTEQGDSAMYLCASSLATGANTGELFFGEGSRLTVL.